The rows below give T cell receptor beta chains drawn from one sample of a study of T cell responses to AZD1222 COVID-19 vaccine. Clones were sequenced by immunoSEQ multiplex PCR, and TCRdb holds only the in-frame ones, with some missing. The data show more than 150,000 clones, more than 75% seen once. The input for sequencing was peripheral blood, taken on day 0 of MenACWY control vaccination. The source is an adult in good health. The CDR3 runs from the conserved cysteine through the conserved F or W.

V	J	CDR3
TRBV19	TRBJ1-2	CASSPVPGQGIGGYTF
TRBV6-5	TRBJ1-1	CASRARGGVNTEAFF
TRBV13	TRBJ2-1	CASSFEMTGGEQFF
TRBV6-5	TRBJ2-7	CASSPGIGGYEQYF
TRBV6-2/TRBV6-3	TRBJ2-3	CASSFGGQDTQYF
TRBV28	TRBJ1-5	CASSEGQSNQPQHF
TRBV28	TRBJ2-2	CASSLGTNTGELFF
TRBV3-1/TRBV3-2	TRBJ1-2	CASSHLSGTGSANYGYTF
TRBV9	TRBJ2-2	CASSVDKDTLNTGELFF
TRBV24-1	TRBJ2-2	CATSDLPENTGELFF
TRBV6-5	TRBJ1-1	CASRSGRNTEAFF
TRBV7-9	TRBJ2-7	CASSPTRGEQYF
TRBV28	TRBJ1-3	CASSPQGAGNTIYF
TRBV10-3	TRBJ2-7	CAIGRAGGESYEQYF
TRBV5-4	TRBJ2-7	CASSETGAFYEQYF
TRBV6-2/TRBV6-3	TRBJ2-7	CASSLLAGLPYEQYF
TRBV5-1	TRBJ1-6	CASSLSIGNSPLHF
TRBV2	TRBJ1-5	CASRRSGTSNQPQHF
TRBV28	TRBJ2-5	CASSALWQMQETQYF
TRBV7-5	TRBJ2-3	CVRSLVRGFKTDTQYF
TRBV6-6	TRBJ1-3	CASSFEGRNTIYF
TRBV5-4	TRBJ2-1	CASSPGLAVYNEQFF
TRBV30	TRBJ1-2	CAWSVRGTRNYGYTF
TRBV28	TRBJ1-2	CASSPSHPDRGVSNYGYTF
TRBV10-3	TRBJ2-7	CAISEASTGVEQYF
TRBV9	TRBJ2-3	CASSSRTAQPGTDTQYF
TRBV7-9	TRBJ2-3	CASSLVAGPSTDTQYF
TRBV27	TRBJ2-7	CASRPKPPRDGSYEQYF
TRBV28	TRBJ1-3	CAMQGAGNTIYF
TRBV5-1	TRBJ1-6	CASSWDIPSPLHF
TRBV7-3	TRBJ1-6	CASSLQGNNSPLHF
TRBV7-2	TRBJ1-3	CASSIRQGNSGNTIYF
TRBV4-3	TRBJ1-1	CASSQTPPNREATEAFF
TRBV6-2/TRBV6-3	TRBJ1-2	CASSPDRLYGYTF
TRBV6-5	TRBJ2-7	CASRAFPTGTYEQYF
TRBV6-2/TRBV6-3	TRBJ1-2	CASSYPGFGYTF
TRBV11-2	TRBJ2-5	CASSRGLAGQETQYF
TRBV28	TRBJ2-3	CASSSSPGQGTDTQYF
TRBV6-2/TRBV6-3	TRBJ1-1	CASSYMWGTYTEAFF
TRBV29-1	TRBJ1-2	CSVEDLPRGSGYTF
TRBV5-4	TRBJ2-2	CASSLNSGELFF
TRBV18	TRBJ2-1	CASSPGTEQFF
TRBV4-1	TRBJ1-2	CASSQSGGSNYGYTF
TRBV4-1	TRBJ2-7	CASSRRQGAPYEQYF
TRBV7-3	TRBJ2-1	CASSLLAGGVNEQFF
TRBV19	TRBJ1-5	CASKDRGFGNQPQHF
TRBV30	TRBJ1-1	CAWRTPFVNTEAFF
TRBV4-1	TRBJ2-7	CASSQATGDPSYEQYF
TRBV7-8	TRBJ1-4	CASSLEVRTGEQRTNEKLFF
TRBV19	TRBJ2-1	CASSIGDRARAEQFF
TRBV30	TRBJ1-1	CAWSVETLNTEAFF
TRBV28	TRBJ2-7	CASRVAGGLIYEQYF
TRBV2	TRBJ2-7	CASDRQGAAYEQYF
TRBV9	TRBJ1-3	CASSGPGTGGMQSSGNTIYF
TRBV3-1/TRBV3-2	TRBJ1-2	CASKGSGLNYGYTF
TRBV12-5	TRBJ1-2	CASGRGGVYGYTF
TRBV6-5	TRBJ1-2	CASSPDRGEDGYTF
TRBV11-2	TRBJ2-1	CASSVPLPSGGAYNEQFF
TRBV5-5	TRBJ1-2	CASSSAGTGWDGYTF
TRBV12-3/TRBV12-4	TRBJ1-6	CASRALYNSPLHF